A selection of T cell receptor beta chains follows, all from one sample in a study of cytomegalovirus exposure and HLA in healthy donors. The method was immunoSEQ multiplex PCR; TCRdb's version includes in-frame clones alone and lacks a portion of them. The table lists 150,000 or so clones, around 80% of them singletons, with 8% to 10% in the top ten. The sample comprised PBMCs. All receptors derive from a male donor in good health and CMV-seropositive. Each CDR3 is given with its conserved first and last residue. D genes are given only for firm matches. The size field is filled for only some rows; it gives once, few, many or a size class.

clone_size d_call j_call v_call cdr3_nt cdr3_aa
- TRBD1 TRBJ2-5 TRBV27 TGTGCCAGCAGTCCGCGCTCCCGGGACAGGCAAGAGACCCAGTACTTC CASSPRSRDRQETQYF
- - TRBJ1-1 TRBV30 TGTGCCTGGAGTACCCCGAGCGCTGAAGCTTTCTTT CAWSTPSAEAFF
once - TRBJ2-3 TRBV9 TGTGCCAGCAGCGTAGGATCGTCAGGGGGGACAGATACGCAGTATTTT CASSVGSSGGTDTQYF
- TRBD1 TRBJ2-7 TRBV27 TGTGCCAGCAGTCCAAGGGACAGAGCGCGCTACGAGCAGTACTTC CASSPRDRARYEQYF
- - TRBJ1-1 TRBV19 TGTGCCAGTAGTATAAGGACAGAAAACACTGAAGCTTTCTTT CASSIRTENTEAFF
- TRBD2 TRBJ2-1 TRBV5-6 TGTGCCAGCAGCTTGGTAGTAGCGGGGGGCTACAATGAGCAGTTCTTC CASSLVVAGGYNEQFF
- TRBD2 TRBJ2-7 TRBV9 TGTGCCAGCAGCCCGAGCGGGAGCCCGTCCTACGAGCAGTACTTC CASSPSGSPSYEQYF
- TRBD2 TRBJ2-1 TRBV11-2 TGTGCCAGCAGCTCTACTAGCGGGAGTGTTGAGCAGTTCTTC CASSSTSGSVEQFF
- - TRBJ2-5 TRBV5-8 TGTGCCAGCAGATACTCCCAAGAGACCCAGTACTTC CASRYSQETQYF
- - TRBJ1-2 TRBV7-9 TGTGCCAGCAGCTTAGGGTCAGCAGGGGCGTATGGCTACACCTTC CASSLGSAGAYGYTF
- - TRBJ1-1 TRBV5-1 TGCGCCAGCAGCTTGGTATTGGGAGCTATTGAAGCTTTCTTT CASSLVLGAIEAFF
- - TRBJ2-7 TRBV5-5 TGTGCCAGCAGCTTGGGGAGCAACGAGCAGTACTTC CASSLGSNEQYF
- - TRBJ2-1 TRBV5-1 TGCGCCAGCAGCTTGGACAGCTACAATGAGCAGTTCTTC CASSLDSYNEQFF
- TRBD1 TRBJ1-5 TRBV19 TGTGCCAGTAGTCCAGGACAGGGTGGACGCCAGCCCCAGCATTTT CASSPGQGGRQPQHF
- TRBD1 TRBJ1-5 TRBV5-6 TGTGCCAGCAGCTCAGGGACAGGGGGCGAAAATCAGCCCCAGCATTTT CASSSGTGGENQPQHF
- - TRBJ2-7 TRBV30 TGTGCCTGGAGTTTGACAGCTCTCTCCTACGAGCAGTACTTC CAWSLTALSYEQYF
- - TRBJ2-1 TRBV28 TGTGCCAGCAGTCCCTGGACGGGGAGCTCCTACAATGAGCAGTTCTTC CASSPWTGSSYNEQFF
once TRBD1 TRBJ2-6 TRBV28 TGTGCCAGCAGCACGGGACAGGCTGGGGCCAACGTCCTGACTTTC CASSTGQAGANVLTF
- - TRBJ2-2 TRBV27 TGTGCCAGCAGTCCCTACGGGGGAACCGGGGAGCTGTTTTTT CASSPYGGTGELFF
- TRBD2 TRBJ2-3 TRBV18 TGTGCCAGCTCACTTCATAGCCCGGGACTAGCTGCAGATACGCAGTATTTT CASSLHSPGLAADTQYF
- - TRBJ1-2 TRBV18 TGTGCCAGCTCACCACGAGGCAACAGGGCTATCGCTGGCTACACCTTC CASSPRGNRAIAGYTF
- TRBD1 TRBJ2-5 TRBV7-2 TGTGCCAGCAGCTCAACTCGGGCTCAGGGGGCCGGGCCCCAGTACTTC CASSSTRAQGAGPQYF
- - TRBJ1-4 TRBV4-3 TGCGCCAGCAGCCACCAACAGGATAATGAAAAACTGTTTTTT CASSHQQDNEKLFF
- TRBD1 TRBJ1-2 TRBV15 TGTGCCACCAGCAGAGAAGGCACAGGGGACTATGGCTACACCTTC CATSREGTGDYGYTF
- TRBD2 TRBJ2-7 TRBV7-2 TGTGCCAGCAGCTTAGCGTATGGGGGACTAGCGGTGGCCTACGAGCAGTACTTC CASSLAYGGLAVAYEQYF
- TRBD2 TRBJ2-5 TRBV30 TGTGCCTGGAGTTCGGCTAGCGGGGCTTCAGAGACCCAGTACTTC CAWSSASGASETQYF
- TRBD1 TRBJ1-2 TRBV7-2 TGTGCCAGCAGCCTGCGACAGGGGACATTAGCTAACTATGGCTACACCTTC CASSLRQGTLANYGYTF
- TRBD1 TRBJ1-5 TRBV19 TGTGCCAGTAGTATAGATGGGACAGGGGCAGGGCCCCAGCATTTT CASSIDGTGAGPQHF
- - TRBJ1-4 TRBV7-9 TGTGCCAGCAGCTTAGAAGGGGCCTCCAATGAAAAACTGTTTTTT CASSLEGASNEKLFF
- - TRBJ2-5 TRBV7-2 TGTGCCAGCACCGATTTTAGCGGAACTCAGCAAGAGACCCAGTACTTC CASTDFSGTQQETQYF
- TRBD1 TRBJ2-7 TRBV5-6 TGTGCCAGCAGCCTGCCCGGGACAGGTAACGAGCAGTACTTC CASSLPGTGNEQYF
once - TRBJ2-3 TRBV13 TGTGCCAGCAGCCTCCTAGACCCTTCTGGTACGCAGTATTTT CASSLLDPSGTQYF
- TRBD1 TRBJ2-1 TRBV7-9 TGTGCCAGCAGCTTTGGACAGGGGGGGATTGAGCAGTTCTTC CASSFGQGGIEQFF
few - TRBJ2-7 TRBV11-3 TGTGCCAGCAGCCCCCCCGCAGGGGCGGCCTACGAGCAGTACTTC CASSPPAGAAYEQYF
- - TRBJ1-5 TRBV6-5 TGTGCCAGCAGTTACACAGGGAGTCAGCCCCAGCATTTT CASSYTGSQPQHF
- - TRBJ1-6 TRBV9 TGTGCCAGCAGCGTAGGCTCGGGAGATCCCCTCCACTTT CASSVGSGDPLHF
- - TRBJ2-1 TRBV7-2 TGTGCCAGCAGCTTAGCTCCAGGGGATACTGAGCAGTTCTTC CASSLAPGDTEQFF
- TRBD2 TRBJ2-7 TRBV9 TGTGCCAGCTCACGGGAGGGCCTGAGTTACGAGCAGTACTTC CASSREGLSYEQYF
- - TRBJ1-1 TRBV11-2 TGTGCCAGCAGCTTCGGGGGGCGGGGAGCTTTCTTT CASSFGGRGAFF
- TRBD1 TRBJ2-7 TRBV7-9 TGTGCCAGCAGCTTAGGACTGGGGACAGGGGGAACCTACGAGCAGTACTTC CASSLGLGTGGTYEQYF
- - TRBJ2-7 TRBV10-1 TGCGCCAGCAGTGACTGGACATCCAACGAGCAGTACTTC CASSDWTSNEQYF
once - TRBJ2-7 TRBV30 TGTGCCTCAAGCGGTTTCTCCTACGAGCAGTACTTC CASSGFSYEQYF
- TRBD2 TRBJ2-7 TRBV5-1 TGCGCCAGCAGCTGGGCGGGGGAGGTTTACGACGAGCAGTACTTC CASSWAGEVYDEQYF
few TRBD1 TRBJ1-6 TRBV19 TGTGCCAGTAACCAGGGGGTCGGGGCCCTCCACTTT CASNQGVGALHF
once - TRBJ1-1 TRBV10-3 TGTGCCATCAGTGAACCCCTCGGGGGGCACACTGAGGCTTTCTTT CAISEPLGGHTEAFF
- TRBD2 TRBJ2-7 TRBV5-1 TGCGCCAGCAGGCCGCCGGGAGGCTCCTACGAGCAGTACTTC CASRPPGGSYEQYF
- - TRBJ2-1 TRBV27 TGTGCCAGCAGTTCGTTTGTTGAGCAGTTCTTC CASSSFVEQFF
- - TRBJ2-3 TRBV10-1 TGCGCCAGCAGCCTCTACCGTAGCACAGATACGCAGTATTTT CASSLYRSTDTQYF
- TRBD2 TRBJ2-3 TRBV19 TGTGCCAGTAGTATAGAGGGCACGCGGGAGGCCCAGTATTTT CASSIEGTREAQYF
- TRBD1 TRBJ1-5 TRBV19 TGTGCCAGTAAGGGACAGGGGCTAGGCAATCAGCCCCAGCATTTT CASKGQGLGNQPQHF
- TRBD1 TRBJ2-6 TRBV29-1 TGCAGCGTAGTTTTTGGGAACAACCGGGACAGGGAATTTTTGATCTCTGGGGCCAACGTCCCGACTTTC CSVVFGNNRDREFLISGANVPTF
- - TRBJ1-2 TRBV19 TGTGCCAGTAGTGCGGGCCTTCTCTATGGCTACACCTTC CASSAGLLYGYTF
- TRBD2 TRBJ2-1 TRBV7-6 TGTGCCAGCAGCTCCCAACTAGCGGGAGTTGCCGGTAGCTCCTACAATGAGCAGTTCTTC CASSSQLAGVAGSSYNEQFF
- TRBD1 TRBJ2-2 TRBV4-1 TGCGCCAGCAGCCAAGATTTAGGGGGCAGATTCAACACCGGGGAGCTGTTTTTT CASSQDLGGRFNTGELFF
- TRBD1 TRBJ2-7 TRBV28 TGTGCCAGCAGTTCTCTCAGGGGGCCCTACGAGCAGTACTTC CASSSLRGPYEQYF
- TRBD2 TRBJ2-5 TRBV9 TGTGCCAGCAGCGCCGGGACTAGCAGAGAGACCCAGTACTTC CASSAGTSRETQYF
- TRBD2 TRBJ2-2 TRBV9 TGTGCCAGCAGCGTAGAAAAGCGGGGGGGCTCCGGGGAGCTGTTTTTT CASSVEKRGGSGELFF
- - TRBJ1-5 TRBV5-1 TGCGCCAGCAGGCCGAGCGGGGGGAATCAGCCCCAGCATTTT CASRPSGGNQPQHF
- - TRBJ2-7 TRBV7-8 TGTGCCAGCAGCCAACACAAACACGAGCAGTACTTC CASSQHKHEQYF
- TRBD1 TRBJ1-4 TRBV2 TGTGCCAGCTCCCCCAGGGGGGCTAATGAAAAACTGTTTTTT CASSPRGANEKLFF